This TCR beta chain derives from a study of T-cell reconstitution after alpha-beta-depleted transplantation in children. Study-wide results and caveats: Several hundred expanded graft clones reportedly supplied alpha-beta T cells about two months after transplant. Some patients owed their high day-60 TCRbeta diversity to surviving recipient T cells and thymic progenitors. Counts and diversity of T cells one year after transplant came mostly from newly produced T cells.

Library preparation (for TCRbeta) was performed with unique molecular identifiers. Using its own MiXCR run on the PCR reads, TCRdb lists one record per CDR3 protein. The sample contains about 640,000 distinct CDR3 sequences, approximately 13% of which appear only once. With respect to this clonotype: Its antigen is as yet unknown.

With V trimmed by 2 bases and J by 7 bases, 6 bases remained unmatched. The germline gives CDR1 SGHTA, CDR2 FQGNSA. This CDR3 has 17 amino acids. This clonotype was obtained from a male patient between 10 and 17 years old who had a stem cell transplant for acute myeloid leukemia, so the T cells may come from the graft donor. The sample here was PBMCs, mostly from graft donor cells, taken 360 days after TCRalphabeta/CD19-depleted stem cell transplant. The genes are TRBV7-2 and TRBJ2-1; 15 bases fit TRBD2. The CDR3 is CASSLNHGLAGGNEQFF. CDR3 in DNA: TGTGCCAGCAGCTTAAACCACGGACTAGCGGGAGGGAATGAGCAGTTCTTC.